The 26 T cell receptor beta chains presented below share a single source sample, sequenced in a study of CD8 T cells in ankylosing spondylitis. These receptors' antigens are unknown. Study-level results: A TCR beta motif made of fewer than ten highly homologous variants seemed typical of ankylosing spondylitis blood.

One entry per CDR3 protein, called by TCRdb with MiXCR from the 5' RACE reads. The profile covers around 440,000 distinct CDR3 sequences, with approximately 17% appearing a single time and over 0.9% taken by the ten largest. The material sequenced was blood, either unsorted or a sorted T cell fraction (not recorded which). The receptors here all came from a male donor with ankylosing spondylitis.

The chain recombines TRBV7-8 with TRBJ1-2; possible D gene TRBD1, 5 bases. CDR3 length equals 14 residues. Germline V CDR1 and CDR2: SGHVS, FQNEAQ. Deletions cut 0 bases from V and 2 bases from J, with 7 bases between. The CDR3 nucleotides are TGTGCCAGCAGCTTAGCACAGGACAACTATGGCTACACCTTC. Translation gives CASSLAQDNYGYTF.

In its sample, this clonotype was seen a few times. The V call is TRBV20-1, the J call TRBJ2-1, with a weak D call TRBD2 (6 bases). Germline V CDR1 and CDR2: DFQATT, SNEGSKA (reference sequence). V lost 0 bases to trimming and J lost 3 bases, with 15 bases between them. This CDR3 has 16 amino acids. The CDR3 reads CSARDPGRGIYNEQFF. The CDR3 DNA is TGCAGTGCTAGAGATCCGGGCCGGGGGATCTACAATGAGCAGTTCTTC.

This clonotype appeared a few times. This chain uses TRBV25-1 with TRBJ2-1; 13 nucleotides agree with TRBD2. Germline V CDR1 and CDR2: MGHDK, SYGVNS. With 7 bases clipped from V and 3 bases from J, the junction kept 6 bases outside the gene matches. The CDR3 loop spans 16 amino acids. CDR3 protein: CASKGGTSGDYNEQFF. CDR3 coding DNA: TGTGCCAGCAAGGGAGGGACTAGCGGGGACTACAATGAGCAGTTCTTC.

The rearrangement joins TRBV3-1 to TRBJ1-1; TRBD1 matches 7 bases. Germline V CDR1 and CDR2: LGHDT, YNNKEL (reference sequence). This CDR3 has 15 residues. V was clipped by 4 bases and J by 6 bases; unmatched bases: 11. This chain's CDR3 is CASSRQGRVSPEAFF. DNA of the CDR3: TGTGCCAGCAGCCGACAGGGACGAGTTAGCCCTGAAGCTTTCTTT.

J is TRBJ2-7 and V is TRBV19, with D possibly TRBD1 on 6 matching bases. The CDR3 covers 13 residues. The germline V and J ends were trimmed by 9 bases and 2 bases, with 14 bases remaining between them. The germline CDR1 and CDR2 sequences are LNHDA and SQIVND (reference sequence). DNA of the CDR3: TGTGCCAGCCAGAAGCAGGGGACCTACGAGCAGTACTTC. This codes for CASQKQGTYEQYF.

This sequence joins TRBV7-9 and TRBJ2-5; tentatively, D is TRBD1 or TRBD2 (6 bases each). V lost 8 bases and J 9 bases, leaving 16 bases between the germline ends. Germline CDR1 is SEHNR and CDR2 is FQNEAQ (reference sequence). CDR3 length: 12 residues. The CDR3 sequence is CASDLEGEAQYF. The CDR3 region has the DNA TGTGCCAGCGACTTGGAGGGGGAGGCCCAGTACTTC.

This clonotype was seen at least ten times. J is TRBJ1-5 and V is TRBV4-1, with unresolved D. Germline assignment: CDR1 MGHRA and CDR2 YSYEKL. V was clipped by 1 base and J by 4 bases, with 11 bases between them. This CDR3 spans 15 amino acids. For the CDR3, the DNA is TGCGCCAGCAGCCAAGGAGTGGGGTTAAATCAGCCCCAGCATTTT. Residues: CASSQGVGLNQPQHF.

The chain joins TRBV6-2 or TRBV6-3 to TRBJ2-1, with D tentatively TRBD1 (6 bases). Trimming pared 6 bases from V and 0 bases from J, leaving 12 bases between. Germline CDR1 is MNHEY and CDR2 is SVGEGT. The CDR3 contains 15 residues. The CDR3 is CASRHDRSSYNEQFF. In DNA, the CDR3 is TGTGCCAGCAGACACGACAGGAGCTCCTACAATGAGCAGTTCTTC.

The chain carries TRBV11-2 and TRBJ2-3, with TRBD2 identical over 9 bases. The V gene end was trimmed by 2 bases and the J gene end by 4 bases; junction bases not matched to a gene: 7. Per germline, CDR1 SGHAT and CDR2 FQNNGV. The CDR3 totals 16 residues. CDR3 DNA sequence: TGTGCCAGCAGCTTATGGGGCGGGGGGGCTGCAGATACGCAGTATTTT. Translation: CASSLWGGGAADTQYF. The entire variable domain, with the rest obtained from reference TRBV11-2 and TRBJ2-3, is as follows: EAGVAQSPRYKIIEKRQSVAFWCNPISGHATLYWYQQILGQGPKLLIQFQNNGVVDDSQLPKDRFSAERLKGVDSTLKIQPAKLEDSAVYLCASSLWGGGAADTQYFGPGTRLTVL.

In its sample, this clonotype was seen once. The gene calls are TRBV20-1 and TRBJ1-5, with D perhaps TRBD1 (6 bases). The germline gives CDR1 DFQATT, CDR2 SNEGSKA (reference sequence). The CDR3 sequence is 16 residues long. Trimming pared 2 bases from V and 4 bases from J, leaving 18 bases between. The CDR3 loop reads CSARLGGRGLNQPQHF. The CDR3 nucleotides read TGCAGTGCTAGATTGGGCGGCAGGGGATTGAATCAGCCCCAGCATTTT.

This rearrangement joins TRBV5-1 to TRBJ1-3, with 9 bases identical to TRBD1. Per the germline V gene, CDR1 is SGHRS and CDR2 is YFSETQ. V trimming: 3 bases; J trimming: 4 bases; junction bases outside the gene matches: 2. The length of the CDR3 is 14 residues. CDR3 residues: CASSWGQGGNTIYF. CDR3 nucleotide sequence: TGCGCCAGCAGCTGGGGACAGGGAGGAAACACCATATATTTT.

The CDR3 protein is CASSLQGGQETQYF. The CDR3, as DNA: TGTGCCAGCAGCCTACAGGGGGGTCAAGAGACCCAGTACTTC. This rearrangement joins TRBV28 to TRBJ2-5, with 8 positions matching TRBD1. The V and J ends lost 6 bases and 2 bases, in that order; junction bases with no gene match: 5. Germline V gene data show CDR1 as MDHEN and CDR2 as SYDVKM. The CDR3 is made up of 14 amino acids.

The chain employs TRBV24-1 and TRBJ1-5; no clear D. The V gene's germline CDR1 is KGHDR and CDR2 SFDVKD. V lost 7 bases and J 3 bases, leaving 12 bases between the germline ends. CDR3 length equals 14 residues. The CDR3 bases are TGTGCCACCAGCCCCCGAGAATTCAATCAGCCCCAGCATTTT. It codes for CATSPREFNQPQHF.

The sample holds a few counts of this clonotype. The CDR3 DNA sequence: TGTGCCAGCACCCCGCTCGGCTATTCCGGGGAGCTGTTTTTT. Translated: CASTPLGYSGELFF. J is TRBJ2-2 and V is TRBV6-1; D uncertain. Germline loops: CDR1 MNHNS, CDR2 SASEGT. CDR3 length equals 14 residues. The V gene lost 7 bases and the J gene lost 6 bases, with 15 bases spanning the gap.

The sample holds a few counts of this clonotype. The rearrangement joins TRBV29-1 to TRBJ1-1; D not certain. V was pared by 8 bases and J by 0 bases, with 13 bases between. The CDR3 length is 13 residues. Per the germline V gene, CDR1 is SQVTM and CDR2 is ANQGSEA. CDR3 amino acids: CSPTWVLNTEAFF. CDR3 nucleotides: TGCAGCCCCACCTGGGTCTTGAACACTGAAGCTTTCTTT.

The sample holds many counts of this clonotype. The rearrangement links TRBV7-9 to TRBJ2-7; D is undetermined. Deletions cut 5 bases from V and 0 bases from J, with 5 bases between. The CDR3 is 12 amino acids. The germline gives CDR1 SEHNR, CDR2 FQNEAQ (reference sequence). For the CDR3, the DNA is TGTGCCAGCAGCCGACACTCCTACGAGCAGTACTTC. Protein sequence: CASSRHSYEQYF.

The CDR3 sequence is CASSFTSGGAHTQYF. DNA of the CDR3: TGCGCCAGCAGCTTTACTAGCGGGGGGGCCCATACGCAGTATTTT. This rearrangement joins TRBV5-1 to TRBJ2-3; 13 bases fit TRBD2. CDR3 length: 15 residues. After removal of 2 bases from V and 7 bases from J, the junction contained 4 bases not matched to a gene. Per the germline V gene, CDR1 is SGHRS and CDR2 is YFSETQ.

V usage is TRBV9 and J usage is TRBJ2-7, with no clear D. The germline gives CDR1 SGDLS, CDR2 YYNGEE. The CDR3 contains 15 residues. The V and J ends lost 0 bases and 0 bases respectively, with 10 bases between them. The CDR3 nucleotides read TGTGCCAGCAGCGTAGGAGCCCCAAGCTCCTACGAGCAGTACTTC. Amino acid sequence: CASSVGAPSSYEQYF.

The chain links TRBV20-1 to TRBJ2-3; D is perhaps TRBD1 (5 bases). V was trimmed by 5 bases and J by 1 base, leaving 13 bases between them. Germline-derived CDR1 and CDR2 are DFQATT and SNEGSKA (reference sequence). This CDR3 is built from 14 residues. CDR3 residues: CSAASGFGTDTQYF. The CDR3 nucleotides are TGCAGTGCTGCCTCAGGGTTCGGCACAGATACGCAGTATTTT.

This clonotype has just a few counts. This sequence joins TRBV20-1 and TRBJ1-1; tentatively, D is TRBD1 (5 bases). Germline V CDR1 and CDR2: DFQATT, SNEGSKA (reference sequence). The length of the CDR3 is 13 residues. The V end lost 2 bases, the J end lost 6 bases, and 13 bases lay between the germline ends. CDR3 in amino acids: CSARFPGAAEAFF. The CDR3 DNA follows: TGCAGTGCTAGATTCCCCGGGGCTGCTGAAGCTTTCTTT.

V usage is TRBV5-8 and J usage is TRBJ1-1; 11 bases map to TRBD1. CDR3 length equals 17 residues. V shed 4 bases, J shed 5 bases, and the junction held 13 bases outside the gene matches. Germline loops: CDR1 SGHTS, CDR2 YDEGEE. CDR3: CASSQQTGQGVGTEAFF. In DNA, the CDR3 is TGTGCCAGCAGCCAGCAGACGGGACAGGGGGTTGGGACTGAAGCTTTCTTT.

The chain combines TRBV20-1 with TRBJ2-2, with D unclear. Between the trimmed V and J ends, which lost 0 bases and 1 base, there was a span of 9 bases. Germline CDR1 DFQATT, CDR2 SNEGSKA (reference sequence). The CDR3 is 15 amino acids. The CDR3 coding sequence is TGCAGTGCTAGAGAGGGCCCCCTGAACACCGGGGAGCTGTTTTTT. This codes for CSAREGPLNTGELFF.

The table lists this clonotype with a few counts. V usage is TRBV5-1 and J usage is TRBJ1-3; the D is unclear. Germline V gene data show CDR1 as SGHRS and CDR2 as YFSETQ. V was trimmed by 4 bases and J by 3 bases, leaving 11 bases between them. The length of the CDR3 is 14 residues. CDR3 DNA sequence: TGCGCCAGCAGCCCCGGAGAGGGTGGAAACACCATATATTTT. Translation: CASSPGEGGNTIYF.

This chain connects TRBV6-5 to TRBJ1-3; D unresolved. CDR3 length equals 16 residues. Trimming took off 4 bases at V and 0 bases at J, with 13 bases between the two ends. CDR1 and CDR2 (germline): MNHEY, SVGAGI. CDR3 bases: TGTGCCAGCAGTTTCCTACCGACGGACTCTGGAAACACCATATATTTT. The encoded protein is CASSFLPTDSGNTIYF.

The CDR3 DNA reads as TGTGCCAGCAGCTTGGCCGGGTCCGCGAACACCGGGGAGCTGTTTTTT. This codes for CASSLAGSANTGELFF. This chain joins TRBV5-5 and TRBJ2-2, with D unresolved. Per germline, CDR1 SGHKS and CDR2 YYEKEE (reference sequence). Trimming removed 0 bases from V and 0 bases from J, with 9 bases in between. The CDR3 spans 16 residues.

This clonotype was observed a few times. The rearrangement links TRBV7-2 to TRBJ1-4; D is uncertain. The CDR3 extends over 15 amino acids. Per germline, CDR1 SGHTA and CDR2 FQGNSA. Trimming pared 5 bases from V and 5 bases from J, leaving 15 bases between. CDR3 sequence (DNA): TGTGCCAGCAGCCTTCTGACGGGGATAAATGAAAAACTGTTTTTT. It is translated as CASSLLTGINEKLFF.